Below, 20 T cell receptor beta chains from the same sample are listed, as sequenced in a study of T cell responses to AZD1222 COVID-19 vaccine. Clones were sequenced by immunoSEQ multiplex PCR, and TCRdb holds only the in-frame ones, with some missing. This table has 80,000 to 100,000 clones, approximately 89% appearing once. Sequences were derived from peripheral blood, sampled on day 0 of MenACWY control vaccination. Every receptor here comes from an adult in good health.

The chain recombines TRBV5-1 with TRBJ2-1; 10 bases are shared with TRBD2. Unmatched junction bases numbered 9, after V lost 1 base and J lost 8 bases. The CDR3 totals 16 residues. Germline V CDR1 and CDR2: SGHRS, YFSETQ. The CDR3 protein is CASSLNSGGLGDEQFF. The DNA for the CDR3 is TGCGCCAGCAGCTTGAATAGCGGGGGGCTCGGAGATGAGCAGTTCTTC. The full variable domain, its missing parts supplied by reference TRBV5-1 and TRBJ2-1, is KAGVTQTPRYLIKTRGQQVTLSCSPISGHRSVSWYQQTPGQGLQFLFEYFSETQRNKGNFPGRFSGRQFSNSRSEMNVSTLELGDSALYLCASSLNSGGLGDEQFFGPGTRLTVL.

The chain uses TRBV7-8 and TRBJ1-4, with D perhaps TRBD1 (5 bases). Looked up from germline, CDR1 is SGHVS and CDR2 is FQNEAQ. The length of the CDR3 is 18 residues. Trimming took off 0 bases at V and 5 bases at J, with 19 bases between the two ends. The CDR3 spells CASSLAIRDGGENEKLFF. In DNA, the CDR3 is TGTGCCAGCAGCTTAGCGATTCGCGATGGGGGGGAGAATGAAAAACTGTTTTTT.

The V gene is TRBV2, the J gene TRBJ1-4, with D tentatively TRBD1 (5 bases). Trimming stripped 5 bases from V and 0 bases from J, with 10 bases between. The CDR3 runs 15 residues. Germline V CDR1 and CDR2: SNHLY, FYNNEI. The CDR3 bases are TGTGCCAGCAGTCGGGACCGTGCAACTAATGAAAAACTGTTTTTT. The encoded protein is CASSRDRATNEKLFF.

The chain links TRBV4-3 to TRBJ2-7; 11 bases are shared with TRBD2. CDR3 length equals 15 residues. Germline V gene sequence: CDR1 LGHNA, CDR2 YSLEER. V dropped 3 bases and J dropped 5; count of bases not matched to a gene: 6. This chain's CDR3 is CASSQIAGGLDEQYF. The DNA for the CDR3 is TGCGCCAGCAGCCAGATAGCGGGGGGGCTGGACGAGCAGTACTTC.

The chain employs TRBV5-6 and TRBJ2-3; unclear D gene. The germline V and J ends were trimmed by 7 bases and 2 bases, with 17 bases remaining between them. CDR1 SGHDT and CDR2 YYEEEE come from the germline V gene. This CDR3 contains 15 residues. For the CDR3, the DNA is TGTGCCAGCGGCCGACGAGCAACCTACACAGATACGCAGTATTTT. Translated: CASGRRATYTDTQYF. Combining the CDR3 with reference TRBV5-6 and TRBJ2-3 gives the whole variable domain DAGVTQSPTHLIKTRGQQVTLRCSPKSGHDTVSWYQQALGQGPQFIFQYYEEEERQRGNFPDRFSGHQFPNYSSELNVNALLLGDSALYLCASGRRATYTDTQYFGPGTRLTVL.

J is TRBJ2-5 and V is TRBV10-2, with D perhaps TRBD1 (5 bases). The germline gives CDR1 WSHSY, CDR2 SAAADI. Trimming took 7 bases from V and 4 from J, leaving 13 bases between them. The CDR3 has 13 residues. CDR3 protein: CASNKGLIETQYF. The CDR3 DNA follows: TGCGCCAGCAATAAGGGGCTCATAGAGACCCAGTACTTC.

The chain joins TRBV11-1 to TRBJ1-5; no reliable D call. This CDR3 has 13 residues. Germline values: CDR1 SGHAT, CDR2 FQDESV (reference sequence). V lost 3 bases to trimming and J lost 5 bases, with 8 bases between them. The chain's CDR3 is CASSFGPHQPQHF. The CDR3 DNA reads TGTGCCAGCAGCTTCGGTCCCCATCAGCCCCAGCATTTT.

The chain couples TRBV6-1 to TRBJ1-1; D is uncertain. Trimming stripped 3 bases from V and 0 bases from J, with 5 bases between. Germline-derived CDR1 and CDR2 are MNHNS and SASEGT. The CDR3 is 13 amino acids. The CDR3 DNA reads as TGTGCCAGCAGTGACAAAATGAACACTGAAGCTTTCTTT. Encoded protein: CASSDKMNTEAFF.

On this clone: Additional DNA sequences in this sample encode the identical CDR3. The chain is built from TRBV4-3 and TRBJ1-2; unclear D gene. From germline, CDR1 is LGHNA and CDR2 YSLEER. V shed 1 base and J shed 2 bases, with 5 bases lying between them. The CDR3 runs to 13 residues. The CDR3 bases are TGCGCCAGCAGCCAAGGGGTGAACTATGGCTACACCTTC. This encodes CASSQGVNYGYTF.

This chain joins TRBV9 and TRBJ2-1; D is undetermined. The germline gives CDR1 SGDLS, CDR2 YYNGEE. The V gene lost 3 bases and the J gene lost 0 bases, with 13 bases spanning the gap. The length of the CDR3 is 16 residues. CDR3 nucleotides: TGTGCCAGCAGCGGGGGTTTGACTGGCTCCTACAATGAGCAGTTCTTC. Protein sequence: CASSGGLTGSYNEQFF. Using reference TRBV9 and TRBJ2-1 for the parts outside the CDR3, the full variable domain is DSGVTQTPKHLITATGQRVTLRCSPRSGDLSVYWYQQSLDQGLQFLIQYYNGEERAKGNILERFSAQQFPDLHSELNLSSLELGDSALYFCASSGGLTGSYNEQFFGPGTRLTVL.

A note on this clone: Germline is not matched at one junction end, which may reflect a read error. The sample holds other DNA sequences that translate to the same CDR3. The CDR3 bases are TGCGCCAGCAGTTACTCTCAGGGGAGGCCCGGGGAGCTGTTTTTT. Its protein product is CASSYSQGRPGELFF. The rearrangement links TRBV6-5 to TRBJ2-2; D could derive from TRBD1 or TRBD2 (6 bases each). Germline loops: CDR1 MNHEY, CDR2 SVGAGI. The CDR3 covers 15 residues.

The chain is built from TRBV6-6 and TRBJ1-6; D unresolved. Trimming removed 6 bases at V and 4 bases at J, with 16 bases between. The CDR3 covers 16 residues. The germline gives CDR1 MNHNY, CDR2 SVGAGI (reference sequence). CDR3 nucleotides: TGTGCCAGCAGCCCTGTGGCGGATGATTATAATTCACCCCTCCACTTT. Its protein product is CASSPVADDYNSPLHF.

The gene calls are TRBV3-1 (or the pseudogene TRBV3-2) and TRBJ2-3; D is tentatively TRBD1 or TRBD2 (6 bases each). Trimming took 1 base from V and 1 from J, leaving 12 bases between them. In germline, CDR1 is LGHDT, CDR2 YNNKEL (reference sequence). The CDR3 loop spans 16 amino acids. The CDR3 reads CASSQAWGAGTDTQYF. The CDR3 DNA reads as TGTGCCAGCAGCCAAGCGTGGGGGGCTGGCACAGATACGCAGTATTTT.

J is TRBJ1-3 and V is TRBV28, with D possibly matching TRBD1 (5 bases). CDR1 and CDR2 (germline): MDHEN, SYDVKM. V dropped 4 bases and J dropped 4 bases, with 11 bases sitting between them. CDR3 length equals 14 residues. The CDR3 DNA sequence: TGTGCCAGCAGTTCCACAGGCTCCGGAAACACCATATATTTT. Amino acids: CASSSTGSGNTIYF.

J is TRBJ2-5 and V is TRBV18; 7 positions match TRBD2. The V and J ends lost 2 bases and 0 bases, in that order; junction bases with no gene match: 0. From germline, CDR1 is KGHSH and CDR2 LQKENI. The CDR3 has 14 residues. CDR3 DNA sequence: TGTGCCAGCTCACCAAGCGGGAACCAAGAGACCCAGTACTTC. Its protein is CASSPSGNQETQYF.

The rearrangement links TRBV18 to TRBJ1-3, with no clear D. This CDR3 spans 15 amino acids. Trimming removed 1 base from V and 2 bases from J, with 9 bases in between. The germline gives CDR1 KGHSH, CDR2 LQKENI. The CDR3 DNA is TGTGCCAGCTCACCACACCCCCGACCTGGAAACACCATATATTTT. Amino acid sequence: CASSPHPRPGNTIYF.

J is TRBJ2-7 and V is TRBV4-1, with 11 nucleotides matching TRBD1. The germline V gene encodes CDR1 MGHRA and CDR2 YSYEKL. The CDR3 runs to 16 residues. The V segment lost 3 bases and the J segment 6 bases; nucleotides outside the gene matches: 10. The CDR3 protein is CASSQGYGTGGSEQYF. For the CDR3, the DNA is TGCGCCAGCAGCCAGGGTTATGGGACAGGGGGGAGCGAGCAGTACTTC.

The chain couples TRBV7-2 to TRBJ2-7; 7 bases map to TRBD2. V lost 1 base, J lost 1 base, and 1 base stayed unmatched. The CDR3 consists of 14 residues. The germline gives CDR1 SGHTA, CDR2 FQGNSA. CDR3 sequence reads: CASSLGGGSYEQYF. CDR3 nucleotide sequence: TGTGCCAGCAGCTTAGGCGGGGGTTCCTACGAGCAGTACTTC.

V and J are TRBV29-1 and TRBJ1-2; 11 nucleotides match TRBD1. CDR1 and CDR2 (germline): SQVTM, ANQGSEA. With 4 bases clipped from V and 6 bases from J, the junction kept 7 bases outside the gene matches. The CDR3 is 14 residues long. CDR3 protein: CSVATGTGGDGYTF. The CDR3 region has the DNA TGCAGCGTTGCGACCGGGACAGGGGGGGATGGCTACACCTTC.

The chain uses TRBV18 and TRBJ1-3; D call uncertain. Germline CDR1 KGHSH, CDR2 LQKENI. This CDR3 is 16 amino acids long. V was pared by 8 bases and J by 0 bases, with 17 bases between. CDR3 coding DNA: TGTGCCAGCCAACCTCTCGGGTTGGGCTCTGGAAACACCATATATTTT. Protein sequence: CASQPLGLGSGNTIYF.